Listed below are T cell receptor beta chains from one sample, sequenced in a study of T cells after yellow fever vaccination. TCRdb used MiXCR to reprocess the 5' RACE reads, holding one entry per CDR3 protein. The sample contains some 110,000 distinct CDR3 sequences, 8.4% of which appear only once. This specimen was CD8+ T cells sorted from PBMCs, taken 45 days after the yellow fever booster vaccination. The origin of the receptors is a man aged 25 to 40 who received the YFV17D yellow fever vaccine. Both conserved end residues are part of each CDR3. The D gene is left open where the match is weak. A row's size may be missing; if present it is once, few, many or a size class.

clone_size j_call v_call d_call cdr3_aa cdr3_nt
many TRBJ2-1 TRBV27 - CASYLRGEQFF TGTGCCAGCTACCTGCGGGGTGAGCAGTTCTTC
many TRBJ2-5 TRBV9 - CASSGFGQAETQYF TGTGCCAGCAGCGGGTTTGGGCAGGCAGAGACCCAGTACTTC
many TRBJ2-7 TRBV7-9 - CASSIHSYEQYF TGTGCCAGCAGCATTCATTCCTACGAGCAGTACTTC
many TRBJ2-2 TRBV2 - CASSDFGKGGELFF TGTGCCAGCAGCGACTTTGGGAAGGGCGGGGAGCTGTTTTTT
many TRBJ2-5 TRBV6-2/TRBV6-3 - CASSYLARETQYF TGTGCCAGCAGTTACCTAGCGAGAGAGACCCAGTACTTC
- TRBJ2-7 TRBV20-1 TRBD2 CSASTEGLSYEQYF TGCAGTGCCTCAACCGAGGGACTATCCTACGAGCAGTACTTC
many TRBJ1-2 TRBV29-1 - CSVGETSNYGYTF TGCAGCGTTGGAGAAACTAGTAACTATGGCTACACCTTC
- TRBJ1-6 TRBV12-3/TRBV12-4 - CASSPSGGGSNSPLHF TGTGCCAGCAGTCCTTCGGGGGGGGGATCGAATTCACCCCTCCACTTT
many TRBJ2-3 TRBV29-1 - CSVEPSERTDTQYF TGCAGCGTTGAACCTAGCGAAAGGACAGATACGCAGTATTTT
many TRBJ2-7 TRBV29-1 TRBD2 CSVVSGEYEQYF TGCAGCGTTGTCAGCGGGGAGTACGAGCAGTACTTC
- TRBJ2-7 TRBV7-8 - CASSGYGGAGGGEQYF TGTGCCAGCAGCGGCTATGGGGGGGCAGGGGGAGGCGAGCAGTACTTC
few TRBJ2-1 TRBV15 TRBD2 CATSRGLAGEGSNEQFF TGTGCCACCAGCAGAGGACTAGCGGGAGAGGGGTCCAATGAGCAGTTCTTC
many TRBJ2-1 TRBV12-3/TRBV12-4 TRBD2 CASSHSGTYNEQFF TGTGCCAGCAGCCATAGCGGGACGTACAATGAGCAGTTCTTC
few TRBJ2-1 TRBV28 TRBD2 CASSMTSGVYNEQFF TGTGCCAGCAGTATGACTAGCGGGGTTTACAATGAGCAGTTCTTC
many TRBJ1-6 TRBV2 TRBD1 CASSDGQGSGSPLHF TGTGCCAGCAGTGACGGACAGGGGTCGGGTTCACCCCTCCACTTT
many TRBJ2-7 TRBV20-1 TRBD2 CSANDYGVAGNPEQYF TGCAGTGCCAACGACTATGGGGTAGCGGGTAACCCCGAGCAGTACTTC
many TRBJ1-3 TRBV7-9 - CASTRGSSGNTIYF TGTGCCAGCACCAGAGGGAGCTCTGGAAACACCATATATTTT
- TRBJ2-1 TRBV30 - CAWGQAEQFF TGTGCCTGGGGACAAGCTGAGCAGTTCTTC
many TRBJ2-3 TRBV7-2 - CASSLNRADTQYF TGTGCCAGCAGCTTAAACAGGGCAGATACGCAGTATTTT
many TRBJ2-5 TRBV4-2 - CASSQGNSTGTQYF TGTGCCAGCAGCCAAGGAAACTCAACGGGGACCCAGTACTTC
many TRBJ2-3 TRBV15 TRBD2 CATSRGAGASDTQYF TGTGCCACCAGCAGAGGGGCGGGAGCCTCAGATACGCAGTATTTT
- TRBJ1-1 TRBV5-6 TRBD1 CASSPGQGAFDTEAFF TGTGCCAGCAGCCCCGGACAGGGGGCTTTCGACACTGAAGCTTTCTTT
many TRBJ2-1 TRBV7-9 - CASSLEFQDSYNEQFF TGTGCCAGCAGCTTAGAATTCCAAGACTCCTACAATGAGCAGTTCTTC
many TRBJ2-1 TRBV5-1 - CASSLDGYNEQFF TGCGCCAGCAGCTTGGACGGCTACAATGAGCAGTTCTTC
- TRBJ2-7 TRBV27 - CASSSGDEQYF TGTGCCAGCAGTTCCGGGGACGAGCAGTACTTC
many TRBJ2-1 TRBV9 - CASSVESSYNEQFF TGTGCCAGCAGCGTTGAGAGCTCCTACAATGAGCAGTTCTTC